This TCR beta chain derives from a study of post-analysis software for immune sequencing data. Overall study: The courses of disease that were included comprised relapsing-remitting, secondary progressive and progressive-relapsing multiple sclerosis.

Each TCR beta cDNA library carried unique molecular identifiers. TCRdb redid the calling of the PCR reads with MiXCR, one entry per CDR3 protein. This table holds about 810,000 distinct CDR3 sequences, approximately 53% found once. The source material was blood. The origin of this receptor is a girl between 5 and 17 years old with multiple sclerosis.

For the CDR3, the DNA is TGTGCCAGCAGCTCCGGACTAGCGCTTCAAGAGACCCAGTACTTC. The encoded protein is CASSSGLALQETQYF. The chain has TRBV7-6 and TRBJ2-7; 9 nucleotides agree with TRBD2. Gene TRBJ2-5 matches the end of the DNA better, so the J call may be wrong. Germline lookup yields CDR1 SGHVS and CDR2 FNYEAQ. The CDR3 sequence is 15 residues long.